The T cell receptor (beta chain) described here comes from a study of blood T cell repertoires in COVID-19. As for the study in general: Both acute and convalescent COVID-19 samples were obtained from the United States, Italy and Spain. PBMCs, B-cell-depleted T cells, or T cells provided the cDNA or gDNA that made up the material.

CDR1 and CDR2 from the germline V gene are SGHVS and FQNEAQ. The length of the CDR3 is 12 residues. Trimming took off 5 bases at V and 5 bases at J, with 10 bases between the two ends. As processed by the authors: The assay estimated nucleated cells by amplifying reference gene primers. Produced via immunoSEQ multiplex PCR; TCRdb's table is partial and in-frame only. The DNA was the basis for D and trimming; V, J and clone size are from that table. The sample records about 150,000 clones, approximately 82% being singletons. This receptor was taken from a woman between 50 and 59 years old in a cohort sampled during active or convalescent COVID-19. V gene TRBV7-8 combines with J gene TRBJ2-7, with D maybe TRBD2 (6 bases). The material sequenced was peripheral blood. The CDR3 spells CASSLPSDEQYF. In nucleotides, the CDR3 is TGTGCCAGCAGCCTGCCTAGCGACGAGCAGTACTTC.